These 24 T cell receptor beta chains came from one sample sequenced in a study of blood T cell repertoires in COVID-19 (dated by TCRdb to 2018 to 2020). Libraries were made using the immunoSEQ multiplex PCR assay. Imported from immuneACCESS, the table was reduced by TCRdb to in-frame sequences with V and J called. These copies leave out some clones; in studies compared against another copy, an unresolved V gene accounts for under half, and the cause of the remainder is not known. Present in this sample are 35,000 to 40,000 clones, 84% of which were seen just once. Of the sample, 13% to 15% is held by the ten largest clones. The source material was peripheral blood. The origin of the receptors is a man in his fifties with active or convalescent COVID-19.

This chain joins TRBV5-1 and TRBJ2-5, with 7 bases identical to TRBD2. Germline values: CDR1 SGHRS, CDR2 YFSETQ. The CDR3 is made up of 15 amino acids. Trimming took 3 bases from V and 2 from J; bases not matched to a gene: 7. CDR3 sequence (DNA): TGCGCCAGCAGCTCCGGGACTATCTCTCAAGAGACCCAGTACTTC. Its translation is CASSSGTISQETQYF.

The CDR3 sequence: CASSYGQGASEAFF. The CDR3 bases are TGTGCCAGCAGTTACGGGCAGGGGGCATCTGAAGCTTTCTTT. The gene calls are TRBV6-5 and TRBJ1-1; 8 bases are a match to TRBD1. The CDR3 sequence is 14 residues long. Trimming removed 2 bases from V and 6 bases from J; junction bases left unmatched: 5. CDR1 is MNHEY, CDR2 SVGAGI, per germline.

This clone has a handful of counts. CDR3 coding DNA: TGTGCCAGCATTCTAGCGCTTCAAGAGACCCAGTACTTC. Its translation is CASILALQETQYF. The chain is built from TRBV5-5 and TRBJ2-5; the D gene is possibly TRBD2 (6 bases). V gave up 6 bases and J gave up 2 bases, with 11 bases separating them. In germline, CDR1 is SGHKS, CDR2 YYEKEE (reference sequence). The CDR3 spans 13 residues. The full variable domain, its missing parts supplied by reference TRBV5-5 and TRBJ2-5, is DAGVTQSPTHLIKTRGQQVTLRCSPISGHKSVSWYQQVLGQGPQFIFQYYEKEERGRGNFPDRFSARQFPNYSSELNVNALLLGDSALYLCASILALQETQYFGPGTRLLVL.

The chain recombines TRBV10-3 with TRBJ1-6, with TRBD1 matching 7 bases. The CDR3 totals 14 residues. Germline CDR1 is ENHRY and CDR2 is SYGVKD. J was trimmed by 5 bases and V by 2 bases; bases with no gene match: 0. The CDR3: CAISEGTDNSPLHF. The CDR3 bases are TGTGCCATCAGTGAGGGGACAGATAATTCACCCCTCCACTTT.

The J gene is TRBJ1-6, the V gene TRBV7-2, with 9 bases fitting TRBD1. The CDR3 has 16 amino acids. The trim removed 5 bases at V and 7 bases at J, leaving 9 bases unmatched. Per germline, CDR1 SGHTA and CDR2 FQGNSA. The CDR3 bases are TGTGCCAGCAGCCGCGTACAGGGGGCGTCAAATTCACCCCTCCACTTT. Amino acids: CASSRVQGASNSPLHF.

The chain carries TRBV7-9 and TRBJ2-7; 10 nucleotides match TRBD1. CDR3 length equals 15 residues. Unmatched junction bases numbered 0, after V lost 1 base and J lost 0 bases. Germline V lookup: CDR1 SEHNR, CDR2 FQNEAQ (reference sequence). The CDR3 DNA reads as TGTGCCAGCAGCTTAGGGGACAGGGGCTCCTACGAGCAGTACTTC. Translating gives CASSLGDRGSYEQYF.

The rearrangement joins TRBV7-9 to TRBJ2-2, with 10 bases aligning to TRBD1. The V gene's germline CDR1 is SEHNR and CDR2 FQNEAQ (reference sequence). The CDR3 totals 14 residues. Losses at the gene ends were 5 bases for V and 5 bases for J; bases not matched to a gene: 2. DNA of the CDR3: TGTGCCAGCAGCACGGGACAGGGGACCGGGGAGCTGTTTTTT. As protein: CASSTGQGTGELFF.

There are a few counts of this clone. The chain has TRBV27 and TRBJ1-1, with D possibly matching TRBD1 (5 bases). Trimming cost V 3 bases and J 2 bases, with 7 bases left between them. CDR1 MNHEY and CDR2 SMNVEV come from the germline V gene (reference sequence). CDR3 length: 13 residues. CDR3 loop: CASSFQGNTEAFF. The CDR3 DNA follows: TGTGCCAGCAGTTTTCAGGGAAACACTGAAGCTTTCTTT.

The chain links TRBV6-5 to TRBJ2-7; D is uncertain. Trimming took off 2 bases at V and 2 bases at J, with 10 bases between the two ends. CDR1 and CDR2 from the germline V gene are MNHEY and SVGAGI. The CDR3 covers 14 residues. The CDR3 region has the DNA TGTGCCAGCAGTTACACGCGTAAAACCTACGAGCAGTACTTC. Its translation: CASSYTRKTYEQYF.

The V gene is TRBV10-1, the J gene TRBJ2-3, with D possibly being TRBD2 (6 bases). This CDR3 comprises 15 residues. Trimming removed 5 bases at V and 2 bases at J, with 14 bases between. Germline CDR1 WNHNN, CDR2 SYGVQD (reference sequence). CDR3: CASSPTRTITDTQYF. CDR3 coding DNA: TGCGCCAGCAGTCCGACCCGGACTATCACAGATACGCAGTATTTT.

The rearrangement links TRBV10-3 to TRBJ2-5, with 7 nucleotides matching TRBD2. V gave up 6 bases and J gave up 3 bases; unmatched junction bases: 7. The CDR3 runs to 14 residues. Germline lookup yields CDR1 ENHRY and CDR2 SYGVKD. CDR3 DNA sequence: TGTGCCATCAGCGAACTAGCGTTGAAAGAGACCCAGTACTTC. It encodes CAISELALKETQYF.

The genes are TRBV5-5 and TRBJ2-1, with a possible D match to TRBD1 (5 bases). The V and J ends lost 7 bases and 2 bases respectively, with 10 bases between them. The CDR3 consists of 13 residues. Per the germline V gene, CDR1 is SGHKS and CDR2 is YYEKEE (reference sequence). The CDR3 sequence is CASGQGPYNEQFF. The CDR3 region has the DNA TGTGCCAGCGGGCAGGGCCCCTACAATGAGCAGTTCTTC.

This clone was found once. This sequence joins TRBV21-1 and TRBJ2-3; the D call TRBD1 from the table was never checked on the DNA. TRBV21-1 is listed as a pseudogene. There are 15 residues in the CDR3. Here the CDR3 reads CASSKVSGSEDTQYF. DNA of the CDR3: TGTGCCAGCAGCAAAGTGTCAGGTTCAGAAGATACGCAGTATTTT.

The chain carries TRBV20-1 and TRBJ2-6; D unresolved. This CDR3 comprises 15 residues. Germline loops: CDR1 DFQATT, CDR2 SNEGSKA (reference sequence). V lost 3 bases and J 0 bases, leaving 9 bases between the germline ends. This chain's CDR3 is CSASRRLSGANVLTF. CDR3 nucleotide sequence: TGCAGTGCTAGTAGGCGGCTCTCTGGGGCCAACGTCCTGACTTTC.

J is TRBJ1-5 and V is TRBV4-1; D ambiguous. The CDR3 is 17 amino acids. V dropped 0 bases and J dropped 1 base, with 13 bases sitting between them. Germline values: CDR1 MGHRA, CDR2 YSYEKL. The CDR3 nucleotides read TGCGCCAGCAGCCAAGATGTGAGATCCCAAAGCAATCAGCCCCAGCATTTT. Its protein is CASSQDVRSQSNQPQHF.

The chain has TRBV9 and TRBJ1-5, with D possibly being TRBD1 (6 bases). CDR3 length: 16 residues. The germline V gene encodes CDR1 SGDLS and CDR2 YYNGEE. Trimming pared 3 bases from V and 0 bases from J, leaving 13 bases between. CDR3 DNA sequence: TGTGCCAGCAGCGCGGGGGGGCCAAATAGCAATCAGCCCCAGCATTTT. Amino acids: CASSAGGPNSNQPQHF.

This chain connects TRBV5-6 to TRBJ1-6; no firm D call. Germline lookup yields CDR1 SGHDT and CDR2 YYEEEE. Trimming took off 5 bases at V and 8 bases at J, with 11 bases between the two ends. The CDR3 sequence is 13 residues long. For the CDR3, the DNA is TGTGCCAGCAGGCGGGAAGAGGATTCACCCCTCCACTTT. It translates to CASRREEDSPLHF.

The chain recombines TRBV5-1 with TRBJ2-3; D not resolved. CDR1 SGHRS and CDR2 YFSETQ come from the germline V gene. Trimming took off 1 base at V and 4 bases at J, with 7 bases between the two ends. The CDR3 runs 13 residues. The CDR3 protein is CASSLFPSDTQYF. In nucleotides, the CDR3 is TGCGCCAGCAGCTTGTTCCCGTCAGATACGCAGTATTTT. Full variable domain (outside the CDR3, taken from reference TRBV5-1 and TRBJ2-3): KAGVTQTPRYLIKTRGQQVTLSCSPISGHRSVSWYQQTPGQGLQFLFEYFSETQRNKGNFPGRFSGRQFSNSRSEMNVSTLELGDSALYLCASSLFPSDTQYFGPGTRLTVL.

The chain combines TRBV6-1 with TRBJ2-7; 7 bases line up with TRBD1. Losses at the gene ends were 4 bases for V and 6 bases for J; bases not matched to a gene: 15. CDR3 size: 16 residues. Germline V gene data show CDR1 as MNHNS and CDR2 as SASEGT. The chain's CDR3 is CASSGAQPGTAIEQYF. The CDR3 DNA sequence: TGTGCCAGCAGTGGAGCTCAACCCGGGACAGCGATCGAGCAGTACTTC.

Only a few counts were recorded for this clone. CDR3 DNA sequence: TGTGCCAGCAGCTTCGACAGTTACTCTGAAAAACTGTTTTTT. Amino acid sequence: CASSFDSYSEKLFF. J is TRBJ1-4 and V is TRBV5-6, with TRBD1 as a possible D gene (5 bases). This CDR3 comprises 14 residues. Per germline, CDR1 SGHDT and CDR2 YYEEEE. V lost 2 bases and J lost 7, with 12 bases in between.

The V gene is TRBV5-4, the J gene TRBJ2-7, with 7 bases lining up with TRBD1. Germline CDR1 SGHNT, CDR2 YYREEE (reference sequence). V lost 5 bases, J lost 2 bases, and 4 bases stayed unmatched. This CDR3 spans 13 amino acids. The CDR3 spells CASRRDSTYEQYF. The CDR3 nucleotides read TGTGCCAGCAGGAGGGACAGCACCTACGAGCAGTACTTC.

The chain recombines TRBV27 with TRBJ1-5, with 8 bases that match TRBD1. There are 17 residues in the CDR3. Germline V gene sequence: CDR1 MNHEY, CDR2 SMNVEV (reference sequence). V shed 2 bases, J shed 5 bases, and the junction held 11 bases outside the gene matches. The CDR3 sequence: CASSLRVAPGGDQPQHF. In DNA form, the CDR3 reads TGTGCCAGCAGTTTACGGGTCGCGCCAGGGGGCGATCAGCCCCAGCATTTT.

This sequence joins TRBV5-1 and TRBJ2-7; TRBD2 aligns across 11 bases. Germline V gene sequence: CDR1 SGHRS, CDR2 YFSETQ. CDR3 length: 16 amino acids. V lost 1 base to trimming and J lost 6 bases; unmatched junction nucleotides: 9. CDR3 in DNA: TGCGCCAGCAGCTTGACGCCGGGACTAGCGGTCTCCGAGCAGTACTTC. This codes for CASSLTPGLAVSEQYF.

The chain's CDR3 is CASSVGQGVGELFF. Written as DNA, the CDR3 is TGTGCCAGCAGCGTAGGACAGGGTGTCGGGGAGCTGTTTTTT. The chain is built from TRBV9 and TRBJ2-2, with 7 nucleotides matching TRBD1. The CDR3 is 14 amino acids. Germline CDR1 reads SGDLS; CDR2 reads YYNGEE. Germline trimming cut 0 bases from V and 7 bases from J; bases unmatched to any gene: 3.